Presented here are 28 T cell receptor beta chains from one specimen sequenced in a study of T-cell memory formation after mild COVID-19. TCRdb re-derived calls from the 5' RACE reads in MiXCR, one entry per CDR3 protein. The table lists under 650,000 distinct CDR3 sequences, more than 15% of them singletons, with around 12% in the top ten. The sample was PBMCs or a T cell subset sorted from them (not recorded which). Receptors were obtained from an adult woman who had mild COVID-19 (a few samples of this study predate the infection). Cell type and time point are not known.

This clonotype was recorded a few times. V usage is TRBV4-3 and J usage is TRBJ2-6; D is ambiguous. The CDR3 length is 16 residues. Germline CDR1 and CDR2: LGHNA and YSLEER. V lost 5 bases and J 0 bases, leaving 11 bases between the germline ends. The CDR3 protein is CASSERPSSGANVLTF. The CDR3 DNA sequence: TGCGCCAGCAGCGAAAGACCCAGCTCTGGGGCCAACGTCCTGACTTTC.

J is TRBJ1-1 and V is TRBV7-9, with D perhaps TRBD1 (5 bases). Germline-derived CDR1 and CDR2 are SEHNR and FQNEAQ (reference sequence). This CDR3 is built from 16 residues. Trimming shortened V by 3 bases and J by 6 bases, and 20 bases separated the two germline ends. The CDR3 DNA reads TGTGCCAGCAGCTTTTCATCCGGGGGAGTTTTCGCTGAAGCTTTCTTT. Translating it yields CASSFSSGGVFAEAFF.

This clonotype turned up a few times. J is TRBJ1-2 and V is TRBV20-1, with 10 bases matching TRBD1. Trimming took 1 base from V and 0 from J; bases not matched to a gene: 11. The CDR3 is made up of 18 amino acids. Per germline, CDR1 DFQATT and CDR2 SNEGSKA (reference sequence). Here the CDR3 reads CSARAPGQGTAANYGYTF. CDR3 DNA sequence: TGCAGTGCTAGAGCCCCGGGACAGGGGACGGCCGCTAACTATGGCTACACCTTC.

This clonotype occurred a few times. The V call is TRBV4-2, the J call TRBJ1-2, with TRBD1 as a possible D gene (6 bases). Germline V gives CDR1 LGHNA, CDR2 YNFKEQ. The ends were cut back, 1 base at V and 4 bases at J, with 10 bases in the middle. This CDR3 is built from 14 residues. This chain's CDR3 is CASSQGTATYGYTF. The CDR3 DNA sequence: TGTGCCAGCAGCCAAGGGACAGCAACCTATGGCTACACCTTC.

This clonotype appeared a few times. This chain joins TRBV4-2 and TRBJ2-1, with D perhaps TRBD1 (5 bases). The CDR3 runs 19 residues. Trimming took 0 bases from V and 7 from J, leaving 25 bases between them. Germline values: CDR1 LGHNA, CDR2 YNFKEQ. Here the CDR3 reads CASSQELLSKGVLRNEQFF. CDR3 nucleotides: TGTGCCAGCAGCCAAGAGCTCCTAAGTAAAGGGGTCTTAAGGAATGAGCAGTTCTTC.

This clonotype was detected only a few times. This sequence joins TRBV20-1 and TRBJ2-7; D is perhaps TRBD2 (5 bases). The ends were cut back, 1 base at V and 3 bases at J, with 13 bases in the middle. The germline V gene has CDR1 DFQATT and CDR2 SNEGSKA (reference sequence). The CDR3 totals 14 residues. CDR3 nucleotide sequence: TGCAGTGCTAGAGGGACTCCTCTAAACTACGAGCAGTACTTC. Protein sequence: CSARGTPLNYEQYF.

The chain carries TRBV15 and TRBJ2-3; the D is unclear. The germline V gene has CDR1 LNHNV and CDR2 YYDKDF (reference sequence). The CDR3 has 13 amino acids. V was clipped by 7 bases and J by 2 bases, with 10 bases between them. The CDR3 loop is CATKVQNTDTQYF. The CDR3 DNA follows: TGTGCCACCAAGGTACAGAACACAGATACGCAGTATTTT.

This clonotype was counted a few times. V gene TRBV28 combines with J gene TRBJ2-5; 8 bases align to TRBD2. The CDR3 length is 16 residues. CDR1 is MDHEN and CDR2 is SYDVKM in the germline V gene. With V trimmed by 5 bases and J by 0 bases, 8 bases remained unmatched. CDR3 in DNA: TGTGCCAGCAGTCCGCCTTTCGGGGGGGACCAAGAGACCCAGTACTTC. Residues: CASSPPFGGDQETQYF.

V gene TRBV7-6 combines with J gene TRBJ1-2; D unclear. CDR3 length: 13 amino acids. CDR1 SGHVS and CDR2 FNYEAQ come from the germline V gene. V gave up 5 bases and J gave up 6 bases, with 13 bases separating them. CDR3: CASSPDGGDGYTF. CDR3 DNA sequence: TGTGCCAGCAGCCCGGACGGCGGAGATGGCTACACCTTC.

This chain links TRBV5-1 with TRBJ2-2; TRBD2 aligns across 11 bases. Per the germline V gene, CDR1 is SGHRS and CDR2 is YFSETQ. V lost 0 bases, J lost 1 base, and 5 bases stayed unmatched. This CDR3 has 18 amino acids. DNA for the CDR3: TGCGCCAGCAGCTTGGGACTAGCGGGGCTGGGGAACACCGGGGAGCTGTTTTTT. Amino acids: CASSLGLAGLGNTGELFF.

The V call is TRBV2, the J call TRBJ1-2; no clear D gene. This CDR3 comprises 14 residues. CDR1 is SNHLY and CDR2 is FYNNEI in the germline V gene. Between the trimmed V and J ends, which lost 2 bases and 5 bases, there was a span of 12 bases. The CDR3 DNA sequence: TGTGCCAGCAGTGAAATGTCAGCCAGTTATGGCTACACCTTC. Residues: CASSEMSASYGYTF. Full variable domain (outside the CDR3, taken from reference TRBV2 and TRBJ1-2): EPEVTQTPSHQVTQMGQEVILRCVPISNHLYFYWYRQILGQKVEFLVSFYNNEISEKSEIFDDQFSVERPDGSNFTLKIRSTKLEDSAMYFCASSEMSASYGYTFGSGTRLTVV.

This clonotype was recorded at least ten times. The chain couples TRBV5-6 to TRBJ2-7; 7 nucleotides align to TRBD1. CDR1 and CDR2 (germline): SGHDT, YYEEEE. Unmatched junction bases numbered 2, after V lost 2 bases and J lost 0 bases. The CDR3 sequence is 14 residues long. The CDR3 spells CASSFRTGSYEQYF. CDR3 nucleotides: TGTGCCAGCAGCTTCCGGACAGGCTCCTACGAGCAGTACTTC.

Only a few counts were recorded for this clonotype. CDR3 protein: CASRMGGPDYEQYF. The CDR3 region has the DNA TGCGCCAGCAGAATGGGCGGGCCCGACTACGAGCAGTACTTC. The chain carries TRBV5-1 and TRBJ2-7; possible D gene TRBD2, 5 bases. This CDR3 is built from 14 residues. Looked up from germline, CDR1 is SGHRS and CDR2 is YFSETQ. Trimming pared 5 bases from V and 3 bases from J, leaving 15 bases between. The variable domain in full, completed from reference TRBV5-1 and TRBJ2-7, reads KAGVTQTPRYLIKTRGQQVTLSCSPISGHRSVSWYQQTPGQGLQFLFEYFSETQRNKGNFPGRFSGRQFSNSRSEMNVSTLELGDSALYLCASRMGGPDYEQYFGPGTRLTVT.

This clonotype was counted ten times or more. This chain uses TRBV6-1 with TRBJ2-1; tentatively, D is TRBD1 or TRBD2 (7 bases each). Trimming removed 10 bases from V and 9 bases from J, with 22 bases in between. The CDR3 contains 14 residues. Germline CDR1 and CDR2: MNHNS and SASEGT. The CDR3 here is CATYRDRGGGEQFF. The DNA for the CDR3 is TGTGCCACCTACCGGGACAGAGGGGGGGGTGAGCAGTTCTTC.

This chain connects TRBV4-2 to TRBJ2-1; tentative D call: TRBD1 (5 bases). Germline-derived CDR1 and CDR2 are LGHNA and YNFKEQ. The V end lost 1 base, the J end lost 6 bases, and 19 bases lay between the germline ends. This CDR3 is 17 amino acids long. CDR3: CASSQVLRDRFINEQFF. CDR3 nucleotides: TGTGCCAGCAGCCAAGTCCTGCGCGACAGATTCATCAATGAGCAGTTCTTC.

At least ten counts were recorded for this clonotype. The chain joins TRBV6-5 to TRBJ2-5, with D maybe TRBD2 (6 bases). The CDR3 sequence is 15 residues long. Trimming stripped 5 bases from V and 6 bases from J, with 19 bases between. Germline V CDR1 and CDR2: MNHEY, SVGAGI. The DNA of the CDR3 is TGTGCCAGCAGTACCGGGACTCAAGCTTTAAAGACCCAGTACTTC. It is translated as CASSTGTQALKTQYF.

This clonotype appeared once. The genes are TRBV7-6 and TRBJ1-1, with 9 bases identical to TRBD1. The CDR3 contains 17 residues. The junction had 12 bases not matched to a gene; V was cut back by 1 base and J by 6 bases. Per germline, CDR1 SGHVS and CDR2 FNYEAQ. The CDR3 reads CASSLGAPTGGIAEAFF. As DNA, the CDR3 is TGTGCCAGCAGCTTAGGGGCCCCCACAGGGGGCATCGCTGAAGCTTTCTTT. Full variable domain (remainder filled in from reference TRBV7-6 and TRBJ1-1): GAGVSQSPRYKVTKRGQDVALRCDPISGHVSLYWYRQALGQGPEFLTYFNYEAQQDKSGLPNDRFSAERPEGSISTLTIQRTEQRDSAMYRCASSLGAPTGGIAEAFFGQGTRLTVV.

V gene TRBV30 combines with J gene TRBJ2-4; D remains ambiguous. The V end was cut by 3 bases, the J end by 0 bases, with 9 bases between. Germline values: CDR1 GTSNPN, CDR2 SVGIG (reference sequence). The CDR3 has 14 amino acids. CDR3 region: CAWSQREAKNIQYF. CDR3 coding DNA: TGTGCCTGGAGCCAAAGGGAAGCCAAAAACATTCAGTACTTC.

The chain employs TRBV5-5 and TRBJ2-7; D is ambiguous. V lost 5 bases and J 2 bases, leaving 14 bases between the germline ends. The CDR3 loop spans 14 amino acids. Per the germline V gene, CDR1 is SGHKS and CDR2 is YYEKEE (reference sequence). The CDR3: CASSDGRTTYEQYF. The CDR3 DNA follows: TGTGCCAGCAGTGACGGGCGGACGACCTACGAGCAGTACTTC.

This chain connects TRBV24-1 to TRBJ2-2; no reliable D call. The CDR3 length is 11 residues. Germline values: CDR1 KGHDR, CDR2 SFDVKD. With 5 bases removed from V and 4 bases from J, the gap between germline ends came to 1 base. CDR3 DNA: TGTGCCACCAGTGTCACCGGGGAGCTGTTTTTT. Its protein product is CATSVTGELFF.

The CDR3 region has the DNA TGTGCCAGCAGCAAGGGGATTCGTAGCTCCTACGAGCAGTACTTC. Amino acid sequence: CASSKGIRSSYEQYF. The rearrangement uses TRBV21-1 and TRBJ2-7. TRBV21-1 is termed a pseudogene. The CDR3 sequence is 15 residues long.

The chain carries TRBV7-9 and TRBJ2-1; tentative D call: TRBD2 (5 bases). The ends were cut back, 4 bases at V and 5 bases at J, with 15 bases in the middle. Germline V gene data show CDR1 as SEHNR and CDR2 as FQNEAQ (reference sequence). The length of the CDR3 is 15 residues. The CDR3 sequence: CASSSLLLGDNEQFF. In DNA, the CDR3 is TGTGCCAGCAGCTCCCTCTTACTGGGAGACAATGAGCAGTTCTTC.

This clonotype was seen more than once but under ten times. An end of the junction differs from the germline gene, which may be a read error. The gene calls are TRBV7-7 and TRBJ2-5; no firm D call. This CDR3 comprises 14 residues. Germline CDR1 and CDR2: SSHAT and FNYEAQ (reference sequence). The CDR3 nucleotides are TGTGCTAGCAGCCTCTCAGAACCCTCAGGGACCCAGTACTTC. It codes for CASSLSEPSGTQYF.

The genes are TRBV15 and TRBJ2-2; D is undetermined. Germline values: CDR1 LNHNV, CDR2 YYDKDF (reference sequence). V lost 0 bases to trimming and J lost 2 bases, with 10 bases between them. CDR3 length: 16 residues. CDR3 in amino acids: CATSREWVVNTGELFF. The CDR3 nucleotides read TGTGCCACCAGCAGAGAGTGGGTCGTTAACACCGGGGAGCTGTTTTTT.

This clonotype was counted ten times or more. V usage is TRBV29-1 and J usage is TRBJ1-4, with D maybe TRBD1 (6 bases). Germline lookup yields CDR1 SQVTM and CDR2 ANQGSEA. V lost 3 bases and J lost 5, with 13 bases in between. The CDR3 extends over 14 amino acids. CDR3 coding DNA: TGCAGCGTTGATTCTGGGGGCAAGAATGAAAAACTGTTTTTT. It specifies CSVDSGGKNEKLFF.

This clonotype was observed a few times. J is TRBJ2-5 and V is TRBV3-1; maybe TRBD1 (6 bases). V gave up 1 base and J gave up 1 base, with 16 bases separating them. There are 17 residues in the CDR3. Germline-derived CDR1 and CDR2 are LGHDT and YNNKEL (reference sequence). The CDR3 nucleotides read TGTGCCAGCAGCCAAGGCGAGTTCCGGACAGCCCAAGAGACCCAGTACTTC. Encoded protein: CASSQGEFRTAQETQYF.

This rearrangement joins TRBV29-1 to TRBJ2-7; 11 bases line up with TRBD2. The CDR3 loop spans 13 amino acids. Trimming took 6 bases from V and 3 from J; bases not matched to a gene: 4. In germline, CDR1 is SQVTM, CDR2 ANQGSEA. The CDR3 DNA reads as TGCAGCGTCGGGACTAGCGGAAACTACGAGCAGTACTTC. The encoded protein is CSVGTSGNYEQYF.

V usage is TRBV5-4 and J usage is TRBJ2-5; tentative D call: TRBD1 (5 bases). The germline CDR1 and CDR2 sequences are SGHNT and YYREEE (reference sequence). The V end was cut by 4 bases, the J end by 0 bases, with 7 bases between. This CDR3 contains 13 residues. CDR3 sequence reads: CASSLQDQETQYF. The CDR3 DNA reads TGTGCCAGCAGCCTACAGGACCAAGAGACCCAGTACTTC.